The clone carrying this TCR beta chain has just a few counts. No antigen is known for it. This record comes from a study of T-cell memory formation after mild COVID-19. The germline CDR1 and CDR2 sequences are SNHLY and FYNNEI. Trimming removed 8 bases from V and 2 bases from J; junction bases left unmatched: 3. CDR3 length equals 12 residues. Study-level findings and limits: Contracting CD4+ clones were located mainly in CM and EM, and CD8+ clones in EMRA.

Each CDR3 protein gets one entry after TCRdb re-called the 5' RACE reads with MiXCR. The sample lists over 350,000 distinct CDR3 sequences, 20% to 25% occurring once. The sample taken for sequencing was PBMCs or a T cell subset sorted from them (not recorded which). The source is an adult woman who had mild COVID-19 (a few samples of this study predate the infection). Cell type and time point are not known. The rearrangement joins TRBV2 to TRBJ2-7; 7 nucleotides match TRBD1. This CDR3 is CASWDRAYEQYF. DNA of the CDR3: TGTGCCAGCTGGGACAGAGCCTACGAGCAGTACTTC.